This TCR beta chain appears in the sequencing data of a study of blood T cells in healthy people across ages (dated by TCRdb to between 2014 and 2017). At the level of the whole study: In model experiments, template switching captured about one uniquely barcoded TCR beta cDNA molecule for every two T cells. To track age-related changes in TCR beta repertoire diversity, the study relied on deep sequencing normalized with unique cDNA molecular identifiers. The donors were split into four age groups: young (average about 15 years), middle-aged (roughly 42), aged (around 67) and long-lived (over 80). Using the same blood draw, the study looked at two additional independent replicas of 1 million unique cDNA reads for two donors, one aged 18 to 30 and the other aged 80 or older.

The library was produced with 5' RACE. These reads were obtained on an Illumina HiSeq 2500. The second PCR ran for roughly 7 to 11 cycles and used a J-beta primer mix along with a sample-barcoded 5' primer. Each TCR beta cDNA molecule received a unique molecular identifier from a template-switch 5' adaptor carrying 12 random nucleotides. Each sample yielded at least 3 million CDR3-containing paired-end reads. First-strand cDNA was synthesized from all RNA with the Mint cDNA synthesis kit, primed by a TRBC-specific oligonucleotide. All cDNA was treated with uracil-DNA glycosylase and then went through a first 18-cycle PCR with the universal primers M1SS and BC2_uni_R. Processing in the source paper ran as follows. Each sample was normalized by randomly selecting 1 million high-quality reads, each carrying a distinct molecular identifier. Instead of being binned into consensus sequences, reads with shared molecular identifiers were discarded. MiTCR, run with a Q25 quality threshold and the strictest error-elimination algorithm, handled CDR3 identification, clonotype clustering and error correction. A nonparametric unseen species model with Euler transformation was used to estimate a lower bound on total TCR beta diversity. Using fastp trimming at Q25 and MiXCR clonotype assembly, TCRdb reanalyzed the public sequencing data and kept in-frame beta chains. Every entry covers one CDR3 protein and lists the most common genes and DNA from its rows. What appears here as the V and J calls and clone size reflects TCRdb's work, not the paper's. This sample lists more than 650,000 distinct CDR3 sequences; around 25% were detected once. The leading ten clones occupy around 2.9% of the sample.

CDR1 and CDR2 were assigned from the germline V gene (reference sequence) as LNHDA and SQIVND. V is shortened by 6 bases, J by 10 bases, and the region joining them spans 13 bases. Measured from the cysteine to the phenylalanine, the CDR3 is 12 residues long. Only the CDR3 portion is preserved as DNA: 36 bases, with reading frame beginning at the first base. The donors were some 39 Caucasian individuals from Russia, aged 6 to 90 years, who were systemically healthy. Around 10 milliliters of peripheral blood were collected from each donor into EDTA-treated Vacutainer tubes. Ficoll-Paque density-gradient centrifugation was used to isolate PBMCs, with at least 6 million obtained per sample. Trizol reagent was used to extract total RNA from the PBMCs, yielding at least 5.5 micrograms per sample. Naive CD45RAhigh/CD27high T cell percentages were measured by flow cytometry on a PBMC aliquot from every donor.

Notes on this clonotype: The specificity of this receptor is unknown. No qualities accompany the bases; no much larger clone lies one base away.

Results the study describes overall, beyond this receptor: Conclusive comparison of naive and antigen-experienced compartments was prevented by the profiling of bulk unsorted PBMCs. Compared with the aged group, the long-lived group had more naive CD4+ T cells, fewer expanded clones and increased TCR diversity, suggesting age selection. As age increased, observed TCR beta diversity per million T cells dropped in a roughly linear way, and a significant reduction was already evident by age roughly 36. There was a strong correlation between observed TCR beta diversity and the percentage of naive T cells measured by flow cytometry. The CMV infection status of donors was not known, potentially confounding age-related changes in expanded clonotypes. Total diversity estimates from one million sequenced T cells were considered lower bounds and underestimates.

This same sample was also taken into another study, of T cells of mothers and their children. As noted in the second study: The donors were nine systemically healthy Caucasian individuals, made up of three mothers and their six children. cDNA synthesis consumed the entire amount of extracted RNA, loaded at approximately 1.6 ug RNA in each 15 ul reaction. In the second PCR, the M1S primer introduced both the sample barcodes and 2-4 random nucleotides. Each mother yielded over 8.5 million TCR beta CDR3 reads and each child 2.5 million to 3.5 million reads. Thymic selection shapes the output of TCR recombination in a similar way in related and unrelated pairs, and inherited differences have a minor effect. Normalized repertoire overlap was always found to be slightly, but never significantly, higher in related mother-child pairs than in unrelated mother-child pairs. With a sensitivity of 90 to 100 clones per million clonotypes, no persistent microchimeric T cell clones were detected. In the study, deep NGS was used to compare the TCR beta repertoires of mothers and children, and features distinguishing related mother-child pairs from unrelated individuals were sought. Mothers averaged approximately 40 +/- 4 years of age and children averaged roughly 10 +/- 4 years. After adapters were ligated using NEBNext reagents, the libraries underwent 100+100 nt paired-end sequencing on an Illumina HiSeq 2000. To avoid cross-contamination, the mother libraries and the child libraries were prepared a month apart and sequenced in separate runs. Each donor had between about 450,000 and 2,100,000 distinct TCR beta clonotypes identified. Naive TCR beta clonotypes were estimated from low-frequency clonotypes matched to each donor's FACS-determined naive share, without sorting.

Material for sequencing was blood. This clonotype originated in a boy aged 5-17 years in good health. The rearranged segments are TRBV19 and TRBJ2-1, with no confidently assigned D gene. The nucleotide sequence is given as TGTGCCAGTAGCCAATCCGGTTCGGAGCAGTTCTTC. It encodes CASSQSGSEQFF.